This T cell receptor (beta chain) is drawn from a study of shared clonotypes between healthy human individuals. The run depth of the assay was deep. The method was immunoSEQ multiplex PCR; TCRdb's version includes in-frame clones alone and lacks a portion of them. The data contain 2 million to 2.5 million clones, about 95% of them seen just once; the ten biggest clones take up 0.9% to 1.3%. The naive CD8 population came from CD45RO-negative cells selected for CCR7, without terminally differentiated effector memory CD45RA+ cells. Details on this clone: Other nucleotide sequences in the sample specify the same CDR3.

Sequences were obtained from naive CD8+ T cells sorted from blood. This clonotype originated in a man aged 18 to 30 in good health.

The CDR3 loop reads CASSYSVSYNEQFF. The CDR3 bases are TGTGCCAGCAGTTACAGTGTGAGCTACAATGAGCAGTTCTTC. The J gene is TRBJ2-1, the V gene TRBV6-5; D is unclear. Germline V gene sequence: CDR1 MNHEY, CDR2 SVGAGI. This CDR3 comprises 14 residues. V lost 2 bases to trimming and J lost 3 bases, with 8 bases between them.